The T cell receptor (beta chain) described here comes from a study of T-cell reconstitution after alpha-beta-depleted transplantation in children (dated by TCRdb to the mid-2010s). Some background on the complete study: The study quantitatively tracked T-cell immune reconstitution after TCRalphabeta/CD19-depleted allogeneic hematopoietic cell transplantation in children using TCR repertoire profiling.

Taken with the paper, the label for treatment or condition translates to: allogeneic hematopoietic cell transplantation with graft depleted of TCRalphabeta T cells and CD19 B cells. The children who served as transplant recipients had been given grafts of TCRalphabeta/CD19-depleted allogeneic hematopoietic cells. Overall study outcomes, separate from this receptor: In some patients, the high TCRbeta diversity seen at day 60 was put down to recipient T cells and intrathymic progenitors that had survived conditioning. The apparently early recovery of alphabetaT-cell counts about two months after transplant reportedly depended on only several hundred rapidly expanded clones that came from non-depleted graft cells. Over the following months the frequencies of hyperexpanded clones went down, and after one year T-cell counts and TCRbeta diversity were mostly credited to newly produced T cells.

Comment on this clonotype: Its antigen is unknown. One base away there is no much larger clone; base qualities are not given.

The library was generated by PCR. The sequencer listed for this sample is Illumina HiSeq 2500. TCR libraries were prepared with molecular barcoding, using unique molecular identifiers to normalize TCRbeta repertoire quantification. TCRdb handled the public reads itself, with Q25 trimming in fastp and clone calling in MiXCR, and kept productive beta chains. Each CDR3 protein appears once, grouped with its most common genes and DNA. For this sample there are 780,000 or so distinct CDR3 sequences; 16% appear just once. Together, the top ten hold roughly 5% of the sample. V sheds 2 bases and J sheds 3 bases, leaving 7 bases between their ends. From its cysteine to its phenylalanine, the CDR3 spans 13 amino acids. The kept DNA is CDR3 alone, 39 bases in frame from the first base. From a lookup of the germline V gene (reference sequence), CDR1 and CDR2 are LNHDA and SQIVND.

The source is a male patient aged 10 to 17 who had a stem cell transplant for acute lymphoblastic leukemia, so the T cells may come from the graft donor. The source was PBMCs, mostly from graft donor cells, collected 360 days after TCRalphabeta/CD19-depleted stem cell transplant. The chain was built from TRBV19 and TRBJ2-5, with the D gene not clear enough to name. The CDR3 protein is CASSIYMEETQYF. The DNA sequence is TGTGCCAGTAGTATATACATGGAAGAGACCCAGTACTTC.